A single sample gave rise to the 27 T cell receptor beta chains below, sequenced in a study of regulatory T cells in long-lasting Graves disease. Building the TCR beta libraries relied on iRepertoire HTBI primers, and CDR3 regions underwent Arm-PCR. TCRdb itself ran the multiplex PCR reads through MiXCR, one entry per CDR3 protein. The sample has roughly 300,000 distinct CDR3 sequences; around 20% are singletons. Time point in this sample: persistent/refractory GD, antithyroid drugs over 5 years with positive TRAb. RNA from PBMCs was the source of the TCR library. The specimen was peripheral blood mononuclear cells (PBMCs), collected when the disease was refractory, from a patient treated with antithyroid drugs. These receptors originate from a female donor with Graves disease.

This clonotype turned up a few times. The V gene is TRBV20-1, the J gene TRBJ2-5, with 8 bases matching TRBD2. V gave up 6 bases and J gave up 5 bases; unmatched junction bases: 29. CDR3 length: 20 amino acids. CDR1 DFQATT and CDR2 SNEGSKA come from the germline V gene (reference sequence). The CDR3 loop is CSAGGWGPHLPGRALETQYF. CDR3 nucleotide sequence: TGCAGTGCGGGCGGGTGGGGCCCTCACCTCCCCGGGAGGGCCCTTGAGACCCAGTACTTC.

As to this clonotype: This may be a read error, as it is one base from a much larger clone. The V gene is TRBV5-1, the J gene TRBJ1-6, with 7 bases matching TRBD1. The V gene's germline CDR1 is SGHRS and CDR2 YFSETQ. The CDR3 covers 15 residues. The ends lost 7 bases at V and 4 bases at J; junction bases unmatched: 8. The CDR3, as DNA: TGCGCCAGCGGTCCGACAGGGCTTTATAATTCACCCCTCCACTTT. Protein product: CASGPTGLYNSPLHF.

This clonotype was recorded many times. The V call is TRBV6-5, the J call TRBJ1-1; maybe TRBD1 (5 bases). The CDR3 is 16 amino acids. Trimming stripped 0 bases from V and 1 base from J, with 12 bases between. CDR1 is MNHEY, CDR2 SVGAGI, per germline. The CDR3 protein is CASSYSGTLKNTEAFF. CDR3 nucleotide sequence: TGTGCCAGCAGTTACTCGGGGACCTTAAAGAACACTGAAGCTTTCTTT.

The sample holds many counts of this clonotype. V and J are TRBV15 and TRBJ2-7; no firm D call. CDR1 is LNHNV, CDR2 YYDKDF, per germline (reference sequence). There are 12 residues in the CDR3. V lost 5 bases, J lost 3 bases, and 8 bases lay in between. CDR3 sequence: CATSPGFYEQYF. The CDR3 DNA follows: TGTGCCACCAGCCCCGGGTTCTACGAGCAGTACTTC. The variable domain in full, with the rest retrieved from reference TRBV15 and TRBJ2-7, is DAMVIQNPRYQVTQFGKPVTLSCSQTLNHNVMYWYQQKSSQAPKLLFHYYDKDFNNEADTPDNFQSRRPNTSFCFLDIRSPGLGDTAMYLCATSPGFYEQYFGPGTRLTVT.

This clonotype occurred a few times. The rearrangement uses TRBV4-1 and TRBJ2-5; TRBD1 might be the D (6 bases). Germline V gene lookup returns CDR1 MGHRA and CDR2 YSYEKL. The CDR3 spans 14 residues. Trimming left V 8 bases short and J 0 bases short, with 13 bases between. CDR3 DNA: TGCGCCAGCCGAAAAACAGGGTACCAAGAGACCCAGTACTTC. Protein: CASRKTGYQETQYF.

The chain has TRBV2 and TRBJ2-5; D is unclear. The germline gives CDR1 SNHLY, CDR2 FYNNEI. This CDR3 is built from 9 residues. V was trimmed by 8 bases and J by 7 bases, leaving 5 bases between them. In nucleotides, the CDR3 is TGTGCCAGCGGCGGGACCCAGTACTTC. This gives the protein CASGGTQYF.

The chain recombines TRBV9 with TRBJ1-1, with D unclear. This CDR3 has 18 amino acids. V lost 0 bases and J lost 2, with 20 bases in between. The germline V gene encodes CDR1 SGDLS and CDR2 YYNGEE. The CDR3 loop is CASSVGSRPGSGNTEAFF. The CDR3 DNA reads as TGTGCCAGCAGCGTAGGTAGTAGGCCCGGGAGTGGCAACACTGAAGCTTTCTTT.

The chain has TRBV3-1 and TRBJ1-5; the D gene is possibly TRBD1 (5 bases). V was pared by 2 bases and J by 5 bases, with 16 bases between. CDR3 size: 16 residues. Germline CDR1 LGHDT, CDR2 YNNKEL (reference sequence). The DNA of the CDR3 is TGTGCCAGCAGCCAAAGTGGGGCCTTAGGCGATCAGCCCCAGCATTTT. Translation: CASSQSGALGDQPQHF.

This clonotype was counted at least ten times. The J gene is TRBJ1-5, the V gene TRBV20-1; D possibly corresponds to TRBD1 (5 bases). The CDR3 length is 16 residues. Trimming took 0 bases from V and 4 from J, leaving 16 bases between them. CDR1 DFQATT and CDR2 SNEGSKA come from the germline V gene (reference sequence). The CDR3 bases are TGCAGTGCTAGAGATCTCAACAGGCCCTCGAATCAGCCCCAGCATTTT. It is translated as CSARDLNRPSNQPQHF.

J is TRBJ1-1 and V is TRBV30; TRBD1 is a possible D gene (6 bases). Germline lookup yields CDR1 GTSNPN and CDR2 SVGIG (reference sequence). The V gene lost 3 bases and the J gene lost 6 bases, with 11 bases spanning the gap. This CDR3 is built from 12 residues. Here the CDR3 DNA reads TGTGCCTGGAGCCCTCAGGGGCCTGAAGCTTTCTTT. Amino acid sequence: CAWSPQGPEAFF.

This clonotype was seen at least ten times. V and J are TRBV6-9 and TRBJ1-5; D is unresolved. V gave up 3 bases and J gave up 5 bases, with 26 bases separating them. The CDR3 has 19 amino acids. Germline V gene data show CDR1 as MNHGY and CDR2 as SVAAGI. The CDR3 DNA reads TGTGCCAGCAGTTACTCTAGGTATGCACAGTACTTAGCATATCAGCCCCAGCATTTT. It specifies CASSYSRYAQYLAYQPQHF.

As to this clonotype: A much larger clone differs by one base, so this may be a read error. This sequence joins TRBV6-5 and TRBJ1-1; D is unresolved. This CDR3 is 13 amino acids long. CDR1 is MNHEY and CDR2 is SVGAGI in the germline V gene. The CDR3 is CASSYQESTEDFF. CDR3 nucleotides: TGTGCCAGCAGTTACCAAGAGAGCACTGAAGATTTCTTT.

This clonotype was seen many times. The CDR3 DNA reads TGTGCCAGTAAACAGGGGATTAATGAAAAACTGTTTTTT. Encoded protein: CASKQGINEKLFF. The chain carries TRBV12-3 or TRBV12-4 and TRBJ1-4; 7 bases map to TRBD1. With V trimmed by 9 bases and J by 4 bases, 5 bases remained unmatched. The CDR3 sequence is 13 residues long.

This clonotype came up many times. This chain joins TRBV6-1 and TRBJ2-7, with D tentatively TRBD2 (5 bases). The germline CDR1 and CDR2 sequences are MNHNS and SASEGT. CDR3 length: 15 amino acids. V lost 6 bases to trimming and J lost 3 bases, with 18 bases between them. The CDR3 nucleotides read TGTGCCAGCAGCGAGGGCCTAGCAGAATTCTACGAGCAGTACTTC. Protein: CASSEGLAEFYEQYF.

The sample holds many counts of this clonotype. The CDR3 DNA reads TGTGCCAGCAGGTCCGGACAGCTGGGACGTGGCTACACCTTC. It encodes CASRSGQLGRGYTF. The rearrangement uses TRBV11-2 and TRBJ1-2; D may be TRBD1 (6 bases). From germline, CDR1 is SGHAT and CDR2 FQNNGV. The CDR3 is 14 amino acids. The V end lost 6 bases, the J end lost 7 bases, and 18 bases lay between the germline ends.

The DNA of the CDR3 is TGTGCCAGCAGCCAAGAGGAACGGGTGCGCACCGGGGAGCTGTTTTTT. Amino acids: CASSQEERVRTGELFF. The chain has TRBV3-1 and TRBJ2-2; D gene uncertain. V was clipped by 0 bases and J by 4 bases, with 12 bases between them. The V gene's germline CDR1 is LGHDT and CDR2 YNNKEL (reference sequence). The CDR3 covers 16 residues.

This clonotype was seen ten or more times. The chain is built from TRBV20-1 and TRBJ2-7; perhaps D is TRBD1 or TRBD2 (5 bases each). This CDR3 comprises 12 residues. Germline loops: CDR1 DFQATT, CDR2 SNEGSKA (reference sequence). CDR3 protein: CSASGPTYEQYF. The CDR3 bases are TGCAGCGCTTCGGGGCCGACCTACGAGCAGTACTTC.

The chain carries TRBV7-9 and TRBJ1-2; D unresolved. Germline-derived CDR1 and CDR2 are SEHNR and FQNEAQ (reference sequence). V was trimmed by 3 bases and J by 6 bases, leaving 8 bases between them. The CDR3 runs to 12 residues. The CDR3 here is CASSFGQDGYTF. The CDR3 coding sequence is TGTGCCAGCAGCTTCGGGCAAGATGGCTACACCTTC. Filled out from reference TRBV7-9 and TRBJ1-2, the complete variable domain reads DTGVSQNPRHKITKRGQNVTFRCDPISEHNRLYWYRQTLGQGPEFLTYFQNEAQLEKSRLLSDRFSAERPKGSFSTLEIQRTEQGDSAMYLCASSFGQDGYTFGSGTRLTVV.

In this sample, this clonotype turned up a few times. At one boundary the junction diverges from the germline segment, which might be a read error. This rearrangement joins TRBV7-9 to TRBJ2-5; TRBD1 agrees at 9 bases. CDR3 length: 16 amino acids. Per germline, CDR1 SEHNR and CDR2 FQNEAQ (reference sequence). Here the CDR3 reads CAGSLRSDRGSETQYF. In nucleotides, the CDR3 is TGTGCCGGCAGCTTACGTTCGGACAGGGGATCGGAGACCCAGTACTTC.

This clonotype came up many times. V is TRBV28 and J is TRBJ1-1, with D hard to call. The CDR3 spans 12 residues. V shed 4 bases and J shed 4 bases, with 7 bases lying between them. Per the germline V gene, CDR1 is MDHEN and CDR2 is SYDVKM. The CDR3 here is CASSYLVTEAFF. The CDR3 nucleotides read TGTGCCAGCAGTTACTTGGTCACTGAAGCTTTCTTT.

As regards this clonotype: Being one base from a much bigger clone, this may be a read error. The V call is TRBV11-2, the J call TRBJ2-7; 8 positions agree with TRBD1. Germline V CDR1 and CDR2: SGHAT, FQNNGV. The CDR3 runs 16 residues. The CDR3 DNA reads TGTGCCAGCCGCTTGTCCTGGACAGGGAAGGTGTACGAGCAGTACTTC. This gives the protein CASRLSWTGKVYEQYF.

This clonotype came up many times. The chain has TRBV11-2 and TRBJ2-7, with D perhaps TRBD2 (5 bases). The V end lost 4 bases, the J end lost 1 base, and 14 bases lay between the germline ends. The CDR3 is made up of 15 amino acids. Germline V gene sequence: CDR1 SGHAT, CDR2 FQNNGV. The CDR3, as DNA: TGTGCCAGCAGCTCCCCCGCTACGGGGTCCTACGAGCAGTACTTC. It encodes CASSSPATGSYEQYF.

A word on this clonotype: Given the absence of the conserved phenylalanine or tryptophan at the CDR3 end, a read error is likely. The chain recombines TRBV12-3 or TRBV12-4 with TRBJ1-6, with TRBD1 as a possible D gene (6 bases). The V gene lost 5 bases and the J gene lost 6 bases, with 17 bases spanning the gap. There are 16 residues in the CDR3. CDR3 sequence reads: CASSIGPGAFNSPLHS. CDR3 in DNA: TGTGCCAGCAGTATAGGACCGGGGGCTTTTAATTCACCCCTCCACTCT.

This clonotype was found many times. This chain links TRBV2 with TRBJ1-5; TRBD1 matches at 9 bases. Germline CDR1 reads SNHLY; CDR2 reads FYNNEI. CDR3 length equals 13 residues. The trim removed 5 bases at V and 7 bases at J, leaving 3 bases unmatched. The CDR3 DNA reads TGTGCCAGCAGTCAGACAGGGGGGCAGCCCCAGCATTTT. This encodes CASSQTGGQPQHF.

In its sample, this clonotype was seen a few times. In DNA form, the CDR3 reads TGTGCCAGTAGCCAGGGGTCCTTGGAGACCCAGTACTTC. Residues: CASSQGSLETQYF. The chain links TRBV19 to TRBJ2-5; D is possibly TRBD1 (6 bases). The germline V gene has CDR1 LNHDA and CDR2 SQIVND (reference sequence). V was pared by 6 bases and J by 5 bases, with 13 bases between. CDR3 size: 13 residues.

This clonotype turned up a few times. The genes are TRBV9 and TRBJ2-7, with 14 bases aligning to TRBD2. Germline CDR1 is SGDLS and CDR2 is YYNGEE. Germline trimming cut 3 bases from V and 5 bases from J; bases unmatched to any gene: 7. The CDR3 loop spans 16 amino acids. Here the CDR3 DNA reads TGTGCCAGCAGCGCGTCAGGGACTAGCGGGAGTAACGAGCAGTACTTC. Translated: CASSASGTSGSNEQYF. The full variable domain, in which reference TRBV9 and TRBJ2-7 provide the parts outside the CDR3, is DSGVTQTPKHLITATGQRVTLRCSPRSGDLSVYWYQQSLDQGLQFLIQYYNGEERAKGNILERFSAQQFPDLHSELNLSSLELGDSALYFCASSASGTSGSNEQYFGPGTRLTVT.

The table lists this clonotype with a few counts. The chain has TRBV2 and TRBJ1-4, with TRBD1 matching over 8 bases. Unmatched junction bases numbered 6, after V lost 5 bases and J lost 7 bases. The CDR3 length is 14 residues. Germline V gene data show CDR1 as SNHLY and CDR2 as FYNNEI. In DNA, the CDR3 is TGTGCCAGCAGTTTCCGGACAGGGTCTGAAAAACTGTTTTTT. This codes for CASSFRTGSEKLFF.